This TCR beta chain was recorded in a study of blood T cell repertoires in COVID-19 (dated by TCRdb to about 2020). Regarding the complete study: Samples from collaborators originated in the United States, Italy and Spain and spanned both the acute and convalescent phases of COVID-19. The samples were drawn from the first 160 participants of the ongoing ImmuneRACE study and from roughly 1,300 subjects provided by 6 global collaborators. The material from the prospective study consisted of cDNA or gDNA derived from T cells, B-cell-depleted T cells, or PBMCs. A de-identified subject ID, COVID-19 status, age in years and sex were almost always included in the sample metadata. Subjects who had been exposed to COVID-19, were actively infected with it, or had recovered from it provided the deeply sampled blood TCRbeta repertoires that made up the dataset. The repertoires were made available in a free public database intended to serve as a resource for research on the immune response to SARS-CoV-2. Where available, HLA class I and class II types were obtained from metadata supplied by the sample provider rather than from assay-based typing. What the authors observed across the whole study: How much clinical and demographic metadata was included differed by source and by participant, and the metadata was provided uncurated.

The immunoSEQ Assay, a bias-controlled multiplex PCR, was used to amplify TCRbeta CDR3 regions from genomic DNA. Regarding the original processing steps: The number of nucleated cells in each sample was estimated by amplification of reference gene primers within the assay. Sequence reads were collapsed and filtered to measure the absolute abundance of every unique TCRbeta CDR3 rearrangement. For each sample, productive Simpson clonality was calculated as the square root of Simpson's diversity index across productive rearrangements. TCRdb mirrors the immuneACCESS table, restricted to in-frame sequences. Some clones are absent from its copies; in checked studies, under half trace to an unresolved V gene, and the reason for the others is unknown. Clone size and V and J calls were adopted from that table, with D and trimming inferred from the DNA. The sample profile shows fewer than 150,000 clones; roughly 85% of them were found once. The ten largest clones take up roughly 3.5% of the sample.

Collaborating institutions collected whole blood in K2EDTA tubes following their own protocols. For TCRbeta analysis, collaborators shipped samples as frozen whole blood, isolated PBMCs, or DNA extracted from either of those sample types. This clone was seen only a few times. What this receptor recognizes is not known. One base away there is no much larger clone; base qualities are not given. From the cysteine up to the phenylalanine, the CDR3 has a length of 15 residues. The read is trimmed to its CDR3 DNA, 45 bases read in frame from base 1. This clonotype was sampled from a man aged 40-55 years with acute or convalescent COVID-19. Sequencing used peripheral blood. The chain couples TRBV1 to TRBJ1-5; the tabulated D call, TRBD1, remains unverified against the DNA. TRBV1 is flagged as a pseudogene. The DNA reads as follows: TGCACCAGCAGTCAAGGTTCAGGGGCTGATCAGCCCCAGCATTTT. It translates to CTSSQGSGADQPQHF.